The 4 T cell receptor beta chains reported below all come from one sample, sequenced in a study of vaccination effects on CD4 cells after COVID-19. Pools of viral peptides were used by the ViraFEST assay to expand antigen-specific CD4+ T cells ahead of sequencing. When ten to eleven days of culture had elapsed, CD4+ T cells were isolated. Vaccine recipients had no previous SARS-CoV-2 infection; their nucleocapsid antibodies were negative. TCRdb's copy holds only in-frame clones and misses some; the assay was immunoSEQ multiplex PCR. Of about 73,000 clones listed, under 80% are singletons. These receptors have no known antigen. This specimen was CD4+ T cells from PBMCs cultured with SARS-CoV-2 spike peptides, taken before COVID-19 vaccination. The receptors originated from a human donor who received a COVID-19 vaccine.

The DNA of the CDR3 is TGTGCCAGCAGCTTGACGCTGGCCTACGAGCAGTACGTC. Encoded protein: CASSLTLAYEQYV. The gene calls are TRBV11-2 and TRBJ2-7; no definite D call. Trimming left V 3 bases short and J 2 bases short, with 8 bases between. CDR1 and CDR2 from the germline V gene are SGHAT and FQNNGV. This CDR3 is built from 13 residues.

This chain connects TRBV29-1 to TRBJ1-3, with unresolved D. Trimming left V 2 bases short and J 0 bases short, with 8 bases between. Germline V gene lookup returns CDR1 SQVTM and CDR2 ANQGSEA. The CDR3 is 14 residues long. The CDR3 sequence: CSVERGISGNTIYF. CDR3 nucleotide sequence: TGCAGCGTTGAAAGAGGGATCTCTGGAAACACCATATATTTT.

The chain carries TRBV6-5 and TRBJ2-7, with TRBD1 as a possible D gene (6 bases). V gave up 5 bases and J gave up 3 bases, with 8 bases separating them. Germline V gives CDR1 MNHEY, CDR2 SVGAGI. CDR3 length equals 12 residues. The CDR3 coding sequence is TGTGCCAGCAGTACGACAGGCTACGAGCAGTACGTC. Encoded protein: CASSTTGYEQYV.

The chain uses TRBV19 and TRBJ1-2; no clear D. V was shortened by 4 bases and J by 7 bases, with 13 bases between the two germline ends. CDR1 LNHDA and CDR2 SQIVND come from the germline V gene (reference sequence). The CDR3 consists of 13 residues. This CDR3 reads CASSTVKTSGYTF. In DNA, the CDR3 is TGTGCCAGTAGTACCGTCAAAACGAGTGGCTACACCTTC. The full variable domain, with the rest looked up from reference TRBV19 and TRBJ1-2, is DGGITQSPKYLFRKEGQNVTLSCEQNLNHDAMYWYRQDPGQGLRLIYYSQIVNDFQKGDIAEGYSVSREKKESFPLTVTSAQKNPTAFYLCASSTVKTSGYTFGSGTRLTVV.